A selection of T cell receptor beta chains follows, all from one sample in a study of cytomegalovirus exposure and HLA in healthy donors. The repertoire was sequenced with immunoSEQ multiplex PCR; TCRdb's copy has only in-frame clones and lacks some. The table has 100,000 or so clones, around 87% seen once. Sequencing was done on a sample of PBMCs. The receptors shown here come from a young woman in good health and CMV-seropositive. Each CDR3 is given with its conserved first and last residue. Each record gives: J gene, D gene, V gene, clone size, CDR3 DNA, CDR3 protein. A D gene is named only where the DNA matches it firmly. Rows may omit the clone size; those that give it use once, few, many or a size class.

TRBJ1-1	TRBD1	TRBV4-2	.	TGTGCCAGCAGCCAAGTAGGACAGGGTGGGGGGGGAACTGAAGCTTTCTTT	CASSQVGQGGGGTEAFF
TRBJ2-3	TRBD2	TRBV7-3	once	TGTGCCAGCAGCTTAGTTGGACACCGGGGGGGAGATACGCAGTATTTT	CASSLVGHRGGDTQYF
TRBJ2-7	TRBD1	TRBV6-6	.	TGTGCCAGCAGATCCCTGGACAGGACCCCCTACGAGCAGTACTTC	CASRSLDRTPYEQYF
TRBJ2-1	.	TRBV28	.	TGTGCCAGCAGCGTCCGGGACAATCATCTCTTC	CASSVRDNHLF
TRBJ2-7	.	TRBV6-1	.	TGTGCCAGCAGTGAAAGAGTCAGGAACTACGAGCAGTACTTC	CASSERVRNYEQYF
TRBJ2-3	.	TRBV5-1	.	TGCGCCACCCGGGGGATGACAGATACGCAGTATTTT	CATRGMTDTQYF
TRBJ1-5	.	TRBV6-1	.	TGTGCCAGCAGTCTACAGAATCAGCCCCAGCATTTT	CASSLQNQPQHF
TRBJ2-1	.	TRBV5-4	.	TGTGCCAGCAGCAGCTCATCGCGGATACTAGACAATGAGCAGTTCTTC	CASSSSSRILDNEQFF
TRBJ1-2	TRBD1	TRBV7-9	.	TGTGCCAGCAGCGGAGACAGGGCACATGGAGATGGCTACACCTTC	CASSGDRAHGDGYTF
TRBJ2-3	.	TRBV11-3	.	TGTGCCAGCAGCTCAGGAACAGATACGCAGTATTTT	CASSSGTDTQYF
TRBJ2-1	TRBD2	TRBV9	.	TGTGCCAGCAGCGCGGCCTTTATTAGCGGGAGGAATTACAATGAGCAGTTCTTC	CASSAAFISGRNYNEQFF
TRBJ1-5	TRBD1	TRBV6-5	.	TGTGCCAGCAGTTGGGGACAGGGGAGTCAGCCCCAGCATTTT	CASSWGQGSQPQHF
TRBJ1-5	.	TRBV28	.	TGTGCCAGCAGTTCCCCGCGGGGGGCCGGCAATCAGCCCCAGCATTTT	CASSSPRGAGNQPQHF
TRBJ2-6	.	TRBV11-2	.	TGTGCCAGCAGCCAGGCTACAGGGTTTCTCCCTGGGGCCAACGTCCTGACTTTC	CASSQATGFLPGANVLTF
TRBJ1-2	.	TRBV19	.	TGTGCCAGTAGTCCCGATGGTGCAGGGCATTATGGCTACACCTTC	CASSPDGAGHYGYTF
TRBJ2-5	.	TRBV4-1	.	TGCGCCAGCAGCCATCGGACTGGCGGAACGCAAGAGACCCAGTACTTC	CASSHRTGGTQETQYF
TRBJ1-1	TRBD1	TRBV7-3	.	TGTGCCAGCAGCCCCGACAGGGACCACACTGAAGCTTTCTTT	CASSPDRDHTEAFF